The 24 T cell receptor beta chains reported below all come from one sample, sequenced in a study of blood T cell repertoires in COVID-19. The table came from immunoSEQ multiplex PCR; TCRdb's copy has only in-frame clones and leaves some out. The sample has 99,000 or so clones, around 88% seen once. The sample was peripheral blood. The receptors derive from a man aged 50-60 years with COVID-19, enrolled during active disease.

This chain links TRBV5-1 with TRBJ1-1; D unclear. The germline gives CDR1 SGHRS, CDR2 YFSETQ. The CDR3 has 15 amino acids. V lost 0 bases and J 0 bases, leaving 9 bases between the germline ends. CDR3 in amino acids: CASSLDAGMNTEAFF. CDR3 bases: TGCGCCAGCAGCTTGGATGCGGGGATGAACACTGAAGCTTTCTTT.

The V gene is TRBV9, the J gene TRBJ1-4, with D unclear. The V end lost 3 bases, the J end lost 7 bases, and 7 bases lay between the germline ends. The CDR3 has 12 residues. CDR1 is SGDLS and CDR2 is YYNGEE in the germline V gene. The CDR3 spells CASSGSSEKLFF. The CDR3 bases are TGTGCCAGCAGCGGATCCAGTGAAAAACTGTTTTTT.

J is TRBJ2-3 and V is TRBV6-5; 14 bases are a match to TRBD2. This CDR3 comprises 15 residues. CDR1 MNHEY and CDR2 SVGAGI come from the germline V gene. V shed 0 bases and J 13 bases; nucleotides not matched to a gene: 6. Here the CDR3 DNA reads TGTGCCAGCAGTTACTCCGGGACTAGCGGGGGCCGGGAGTATTTT. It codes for CASSYSGTSGGREYF.

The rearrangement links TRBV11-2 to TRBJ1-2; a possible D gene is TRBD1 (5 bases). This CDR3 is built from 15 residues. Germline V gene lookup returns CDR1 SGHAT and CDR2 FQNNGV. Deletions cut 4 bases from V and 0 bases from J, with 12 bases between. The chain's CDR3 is CASSSSGTANYGYTF. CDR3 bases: TGTGCCAGCAGCTCCAGCGGGACTGCTAACTATGGCTACACCTTC.

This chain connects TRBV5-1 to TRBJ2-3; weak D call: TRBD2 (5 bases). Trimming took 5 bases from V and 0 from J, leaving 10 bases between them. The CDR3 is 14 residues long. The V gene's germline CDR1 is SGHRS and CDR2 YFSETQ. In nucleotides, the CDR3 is TGCGCCAGCAGTGAGGGCAGAAGCACAGATACGCAGTATTTT. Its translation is CASSEGRSTDTQYF.

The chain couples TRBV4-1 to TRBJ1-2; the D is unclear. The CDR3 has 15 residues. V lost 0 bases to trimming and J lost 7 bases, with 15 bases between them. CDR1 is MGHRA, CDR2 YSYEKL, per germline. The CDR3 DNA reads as TGCGCCAGCAGCCAAGAGAGGAAGGGAGGAGGTGGCTACACCTTC. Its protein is CASSQERKGGGGYTF.

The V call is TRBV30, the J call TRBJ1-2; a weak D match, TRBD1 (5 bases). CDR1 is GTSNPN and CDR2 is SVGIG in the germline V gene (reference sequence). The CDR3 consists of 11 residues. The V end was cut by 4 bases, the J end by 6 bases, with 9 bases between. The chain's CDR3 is CAWNVGDGYTF. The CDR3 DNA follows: TGTGCCTGGAACGTAGGGGATGGCTACACCTTC.

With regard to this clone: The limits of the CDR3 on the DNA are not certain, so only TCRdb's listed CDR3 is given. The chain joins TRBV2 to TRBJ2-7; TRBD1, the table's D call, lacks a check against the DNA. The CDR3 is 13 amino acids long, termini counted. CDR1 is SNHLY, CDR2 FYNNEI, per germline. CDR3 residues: CASILGQGYEQYF.

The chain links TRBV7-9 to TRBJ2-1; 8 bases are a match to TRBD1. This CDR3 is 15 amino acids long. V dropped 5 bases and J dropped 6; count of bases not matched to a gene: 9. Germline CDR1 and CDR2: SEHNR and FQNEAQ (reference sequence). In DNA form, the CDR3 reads TGTGCCAGCAGCCCCCGACAGGGGATGGGCAATGAGCAGTTCTTC. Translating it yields CASSPRQGMGNEQFF.

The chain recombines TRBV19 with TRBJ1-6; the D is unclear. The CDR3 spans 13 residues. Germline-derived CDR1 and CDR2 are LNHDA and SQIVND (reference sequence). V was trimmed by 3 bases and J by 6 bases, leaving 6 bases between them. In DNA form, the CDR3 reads TGTGCCAGTAGTATTGGCTCTAATTCACCCCTCCACTTT. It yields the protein CASSIGSNSPLHF.

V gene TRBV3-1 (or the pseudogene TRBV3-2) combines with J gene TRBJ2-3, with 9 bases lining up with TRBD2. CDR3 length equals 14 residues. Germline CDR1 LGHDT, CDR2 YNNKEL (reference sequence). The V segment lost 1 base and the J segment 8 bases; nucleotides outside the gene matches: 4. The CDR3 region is CASSQGAGGGTQYF. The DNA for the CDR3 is TGTGCCAGCAGCCAAGGAGCGGGGGGAGGTACGCAGTATTTT.

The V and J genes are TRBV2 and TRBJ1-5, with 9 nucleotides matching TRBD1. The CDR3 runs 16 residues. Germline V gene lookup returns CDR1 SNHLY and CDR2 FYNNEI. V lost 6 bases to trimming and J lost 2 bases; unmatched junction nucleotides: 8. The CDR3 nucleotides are TGTGCCAGCAGAGCCGACAGGGGGAGAGGCAATCAGCCCCAGCATTTT. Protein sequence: CASRADRGRGNQPQHF.

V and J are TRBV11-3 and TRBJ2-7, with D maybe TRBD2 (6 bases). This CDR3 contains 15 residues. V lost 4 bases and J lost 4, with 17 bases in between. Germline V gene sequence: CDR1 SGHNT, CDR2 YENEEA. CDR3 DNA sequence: TGTGCCAGCAGCTCGATCCTCTCGGGGAGGTACGAGCAGTACTTC. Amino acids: CASSSILSGRYEQYF. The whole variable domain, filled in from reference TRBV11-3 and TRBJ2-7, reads EAGVVQSPRYKIIEKKQPVAFWCNPISGHNTLYWYLQNLGQGPELLIRYENEEAVDDSQLPKDRFSAERLKGVDSTLKIQPAELGDSAVYLCASSSILSGRYEQYFGPGTRLTVT.

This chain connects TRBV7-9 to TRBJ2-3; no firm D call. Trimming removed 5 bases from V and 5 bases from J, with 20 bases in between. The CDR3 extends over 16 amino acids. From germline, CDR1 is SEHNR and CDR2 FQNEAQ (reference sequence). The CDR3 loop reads CASSQLDSSVVDTQYF. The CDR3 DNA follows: TGTGCCAGCAGCCAACTCGACTCCTCCGTGGTAGATACGCAGTATTTT.

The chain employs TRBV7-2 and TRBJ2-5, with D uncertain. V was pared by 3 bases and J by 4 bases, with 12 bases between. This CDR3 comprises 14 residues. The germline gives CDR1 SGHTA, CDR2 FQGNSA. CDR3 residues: CASSFGGRTETQYF. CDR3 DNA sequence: TGTGCCAGCAGCTTCGGCGGAAGAACAGAGACCCAGTACTTC.

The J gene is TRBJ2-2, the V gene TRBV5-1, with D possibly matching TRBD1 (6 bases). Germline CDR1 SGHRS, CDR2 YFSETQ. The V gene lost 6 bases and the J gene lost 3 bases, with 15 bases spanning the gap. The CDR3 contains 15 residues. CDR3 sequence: CASNPGQLDTGELFF. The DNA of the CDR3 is TGCGCCAGCAACCCGGGACAATTGGACACCGGGGAGCTGTTTTTT.

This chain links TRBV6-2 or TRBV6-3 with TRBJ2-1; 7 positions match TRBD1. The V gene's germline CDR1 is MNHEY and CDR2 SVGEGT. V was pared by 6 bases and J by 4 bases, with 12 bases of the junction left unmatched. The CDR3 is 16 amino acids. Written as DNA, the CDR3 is TGTGCCAGCAGCCCCTTCCTGACAGGGCCATACAATGAGCAGTTCTTC. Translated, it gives CASSPFLTGPYNEQFF.

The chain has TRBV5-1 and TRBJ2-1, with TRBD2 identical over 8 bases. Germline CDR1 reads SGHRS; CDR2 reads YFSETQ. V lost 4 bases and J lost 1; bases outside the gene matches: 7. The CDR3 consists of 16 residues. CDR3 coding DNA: TGCGCCAGCAGCCCGGGGGGGGGCCAGTCCTACAATGAGCAGTTCTTC. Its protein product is CASSPGGGQSYNEQFF.

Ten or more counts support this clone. The CDR3 nucleotides are TGTGCCAGCAGTTACGGGGAGGAGAGCACTGAAGCTTTCTTT. This gives the protein CASSYGEESTEAFF. The V call is TRBV6-5, the J call TRBJ1-1; D is ambiguous. The germline gives CDR1 MNHEY, CDR2 SVGAGI. The CDR3 is 14 residues long. The V gene lost 2 bases and the J gene lost 4 bases, with 11 bases spanning the gap.

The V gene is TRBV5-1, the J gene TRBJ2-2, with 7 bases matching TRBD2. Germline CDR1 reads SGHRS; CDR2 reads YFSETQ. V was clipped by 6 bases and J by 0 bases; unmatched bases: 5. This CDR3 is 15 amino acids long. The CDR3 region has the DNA TGCGCCAGCACTATCGGGGGGACGAACACCGGGGAGCTGTTTTTT. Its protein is CASTIGGTNTGELFF.

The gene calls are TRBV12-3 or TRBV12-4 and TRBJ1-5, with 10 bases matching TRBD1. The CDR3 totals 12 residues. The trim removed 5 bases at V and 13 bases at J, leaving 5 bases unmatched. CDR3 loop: CASSPRQGAQHF. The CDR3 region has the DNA TGTGCCAGCAGTCCAAGACAGGGGGCTCAGCATTTT.

DNA of the CDR3: TGTGCCAGCAGTGAACAGGGTGCTAATCAGCCCCAGCATTTT. It specifies CASSEQGANQPQHF. The V and J genes are TRBV6-1 and TRBJ1-5; D may be TRBD1 (5 bases). Germline loops: CDR1 MNHNS, CDR2 SASEGT. Trimming pared 2 bases from V and 4 bases from J, leaving 9 bases between. The CDR3 runs 14 residues.

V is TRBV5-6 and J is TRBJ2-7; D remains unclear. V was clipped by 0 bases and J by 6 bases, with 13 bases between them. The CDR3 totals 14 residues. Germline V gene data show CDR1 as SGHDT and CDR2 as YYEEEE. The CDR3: CASSLGITPGEQYF. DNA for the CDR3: TGTGCCAGCAGCTTGGGGATAACCCCAGGCGAGCAGTACTTC.

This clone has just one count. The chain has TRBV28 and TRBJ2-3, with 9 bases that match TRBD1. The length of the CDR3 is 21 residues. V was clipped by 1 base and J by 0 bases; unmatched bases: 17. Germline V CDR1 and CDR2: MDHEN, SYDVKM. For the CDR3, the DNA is TGTGCCAGCAGTTTATATAGGTCCCGGGACAGGGTAGCCTCTAGCACAGATACGCAGTATTTT. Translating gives CASSLYRSRDRVASSTDTQYF.